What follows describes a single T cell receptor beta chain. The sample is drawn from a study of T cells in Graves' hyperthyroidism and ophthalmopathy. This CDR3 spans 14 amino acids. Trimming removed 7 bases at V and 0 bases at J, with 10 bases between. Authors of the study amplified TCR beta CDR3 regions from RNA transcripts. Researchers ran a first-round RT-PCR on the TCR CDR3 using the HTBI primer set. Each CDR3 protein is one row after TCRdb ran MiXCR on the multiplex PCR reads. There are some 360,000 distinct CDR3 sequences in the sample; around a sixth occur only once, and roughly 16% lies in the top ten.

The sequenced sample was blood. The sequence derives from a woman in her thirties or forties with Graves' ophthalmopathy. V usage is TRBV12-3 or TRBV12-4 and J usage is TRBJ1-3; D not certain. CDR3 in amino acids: CASTTDDSGNTIYF. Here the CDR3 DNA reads TGTGCCAGCACAACGGACGACTCTGGAAACACCATATATTTT.